The table lists the clone carrying this TCR beta chain with a count of one. These data come from a study of CD8 T cells in Susac syndrome. Reverse transcription used about 0.45 to 1 ug RNA and random hexamers. In TCRdb, the immunoSEQ multiplex PCR reads were re-called with MiXCR into one record per CDR3 protein. This sample has 150,000 to 200,000 distinct CDR3 sequences, with approximately 94% found just once. This sequence was found in a human donor with multiple sclerosis. Sequencing was done on a sample of CD4+ T cells from PBMCs.

Here the CDR3 DNA reads TGCGCCAGCAGCCAAGTAGGACAGGGGCAGAAGACTGAAGCTTTCTTT. It translates to CASSQVGQGQKTEAFF. The J gene is TRBJ1-1, the V gene TRBV4-1; 9 bases fit TRBD1. This CDR3 is 16 amino acids long. V shed 1 base and J 5 bases; nucleotides not matched to a gene: 8. Germline CDR1 is MGHRA and CDR2 is YSYEKL.